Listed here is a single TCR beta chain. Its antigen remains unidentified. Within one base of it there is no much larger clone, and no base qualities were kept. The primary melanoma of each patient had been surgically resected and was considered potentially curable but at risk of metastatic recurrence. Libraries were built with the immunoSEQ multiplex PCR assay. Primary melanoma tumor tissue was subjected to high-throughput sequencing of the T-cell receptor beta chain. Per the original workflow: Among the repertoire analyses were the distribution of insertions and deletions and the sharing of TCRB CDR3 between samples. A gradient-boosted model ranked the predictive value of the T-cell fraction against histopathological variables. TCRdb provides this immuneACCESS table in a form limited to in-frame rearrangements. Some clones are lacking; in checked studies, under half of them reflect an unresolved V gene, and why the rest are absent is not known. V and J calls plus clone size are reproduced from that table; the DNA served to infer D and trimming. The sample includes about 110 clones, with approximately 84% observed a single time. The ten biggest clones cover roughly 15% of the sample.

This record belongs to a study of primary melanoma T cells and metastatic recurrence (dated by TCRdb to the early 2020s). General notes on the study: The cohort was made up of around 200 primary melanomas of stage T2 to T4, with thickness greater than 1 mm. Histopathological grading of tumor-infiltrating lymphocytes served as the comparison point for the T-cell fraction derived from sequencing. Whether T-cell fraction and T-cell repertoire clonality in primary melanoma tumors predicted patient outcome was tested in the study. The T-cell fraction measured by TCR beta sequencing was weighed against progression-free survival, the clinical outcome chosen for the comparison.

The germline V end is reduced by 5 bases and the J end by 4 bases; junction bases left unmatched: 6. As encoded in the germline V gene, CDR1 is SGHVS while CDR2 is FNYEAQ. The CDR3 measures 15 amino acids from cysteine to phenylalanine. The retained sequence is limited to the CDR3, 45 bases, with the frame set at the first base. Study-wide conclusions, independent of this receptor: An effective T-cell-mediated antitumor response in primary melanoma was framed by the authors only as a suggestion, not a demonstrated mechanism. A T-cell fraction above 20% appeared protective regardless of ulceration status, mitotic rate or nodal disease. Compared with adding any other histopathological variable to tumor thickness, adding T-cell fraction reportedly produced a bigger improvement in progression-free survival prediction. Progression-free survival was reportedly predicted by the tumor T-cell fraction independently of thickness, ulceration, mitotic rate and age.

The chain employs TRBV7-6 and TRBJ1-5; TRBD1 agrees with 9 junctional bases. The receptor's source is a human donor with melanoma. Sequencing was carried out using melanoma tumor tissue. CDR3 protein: CASSQADRGNQPQHF. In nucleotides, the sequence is TGTGCCAGCAGCCAAGCGGACAGGGGTAATCAGCCCCAGCATTTT.